This T cell receptor (beta chain) stems from a study of shared clonotypes between healthy human individuals. This table comes from immunoSEQ multiplex PCR, and its TCRdb copy is limited to in-frame clones, with some not included. The sample has hundreds of thousands of clones; around 80% are singletons. The CDR3 consists of 13 residues. V shed 3 bases and J shed 9 bases, with 13 bases lying between them. The V gene's germline CDR1 is SGHTA and CDR2 FQGTGA. The sequence came from a woman aged 40 to 50 in good health. Some clones in this sample may be carry-over from other donors' samples. The rearrangement uses TRBV7-3 and TRBJ2-3, with D unresolved. Sequencing was carried out using PBMCs. Written as DNA, the CDR3 is TGTGCCAGCAGCTTTGGCGGTGGGGAAACGCAGTATTTT. It specifies CASSFGGGETQYF.